Following are 30 T cell receptor beta chains from one sample sequenced in a study of tumor-infiltrating lymphocytes in localized non-small cell lung cancer. TCRdb's table, derived via immunoSEQ multiplex PCR, lists solely in-frame clones and lacks some. In the table there are approximately 4,000 clones, about 59% of which are singletons. What was sequenced was uninvolved lung tissue not adjacent to the tumor. These receptors were obtained from a human donor with non-small cell lung cancer.

This clone was observed a single time. The V call is TRBV28, the J call TRBJ2-7, with D perhaps assigned TRBD1 or TRBD2 (6 bases each). CDR1 is MDHEN and CDR2 is SYDVKM in the germline V gene. This CDR3 is 13 amino acids long. The V end was cut by 8 bases, the J end by 2 bases, with 13 bases between. CDR3 loop: CASAGGPPYEQYF. CDR3 nucleotide sequence: TGTGCCAGCGCTGGGGGGCCCCCCTACGAGCAGTACTTC.

This chain links TRBV7-2 with TRBJ2-3; D unclear. V lost 2 bases and J 2 bases, leaving 11 bases between the germline ends. CDR1 is SGHTA and CDR2 is FQGNSA in the germline V gene. The CDR3 loop spans 15 amino acids. CDR3 nucleotide sequence: TGTGCCAGCAGCTTATGGTCTACCCCCACAGATACGCAGTATTTT. Encoded protein: CASSLWSTPTDTQYF. The whole variable domain, filled in from reference TRBV7-2 and TRBJ2-3, reads GAGVSQSPSNKVTEKGKDVELRCDPISGHTALYWYRQSLGQGLEFLIYFQGNSAPDKSGLPSDRFSAERTGGSVSTLTIQRTQQEDSAVYLCASSLWSTPTDTQYFGPGTRLTVL.

This chain uses TRBV7-2 with TRBJ1-2, with a weak D call TRBD1 (5 bases). Germline CDR1 and CDR2: SGHTA and FQGNSA. CDR3 length: 12 amino acids. Between the trimmed V and J ends, which lost 7 bases and 2 bases, there was a span of 8 bases. The CDR3 protein is CASNDRNYGYTF. CDR3 sequence (DNA): TGTGCCAGCAACGACAGAAACTATGGCTACACCTTC.

The rearrangement uses TRBV5-1 and TRBJ1-2; 7 bases are a match to TRBD1. After removal of 0 bases from V and 2 bases from J, the junction contained 4 bases not matched to a gene. The germline CDR1 and CDR2 sequences are SGHRS and YFSETQ. The CDR3 runs 15 residues. This chain's CDR3 is CASSLGGTANYGYTF. DNA of the CDR3: TGCGCCAGCAGCTTGGGGGGGACAGCAAACTATGGCTACACCTTC. Using reference TRBV5-1 and TRBJ1-2 for the parts outside the CDR3, the full variable domain is KAGVTQTPRYLIKTRGQQVTLSCSPISGHRSVSWYQQTPGQGLQFLFEYFSETQRNKGNFPGRFSGRQFSNSRSEMNVSTLELGDSALYLCASSLGGTANYGYTFGSGTRLTVV.

This clone ranks as medium-sized. The chain links TRBV9 to TRBJ2-5, with 7 bases lining up with TRBD1. This CDR3 has 15 amino acids. The V and J ends lost 4 bases and 1 base, in that order; junction bases with no gene match: 7. The germline V gene encodes CDR1 SGDLS and CDR2 YYNGEE. In DNA, the CDR3 is TGTGCCAGCAGCCCTCCGGGACAGCCCCAAGAGACCCAGTACTTC. Amino acids: CASSPPGQPQETQYF.

V gene TRBV7-9 combines with J gene TRBJ2-1; D may be TRBD2 (8 bases). Deletions cut 5 bases from V and 8 bases from J, with 19 bases between. CDR1 SEHNR and CDR2 FQNEAQ come from the germline V gene (reference sequence). The CDR3 runs to 15 residues. The CDR3 nucleotides are TGTGCCAGCAGCCAACAGGGGACTAGGGGCGATGAGCAGTTCTTC. It codes for CASSQQGTRGDEQFF.

J is TRBJ2-7 and V is TRBV5-1; 7 bases fit TRBD2. Germline V gives CDR1 SGHRS, CDR2 YFSETQ. J gave up 2 bases and V 4 bases, and 6 bases lay outside the gene matches. CDR3 length: 14 residues. CDR3 bases: TGCGCCAGCAGCGTGAGCGGGGCCCCCTACGAGCAGTACTTC. Translating it yields CASSVSGAPYEQYF. The entire variable domain, with the rest obtained from reference TRBV5-1 and TRBJ2-7, is as follows: KAGVTQTPRYLIKTRGQQVTLSCSPISGHRSVSWYQQTPGQGLQFLFEYFSETQRNKGNFPGRFSGRQFSNSRSEMNVSTLELGDSALYLCASSVSGAPYEQYFGPGTRLTVT.

The chain joins TRBV11-1 to TRBJ2-1, with D unresolved. The CDR3 is 15 amino acids. Germline CDR1 SGHAT, CDR2 FQDESV (reference sequence). The V end lost 1 base, the J end lost 4 bases, and 11 bases lay between the germline ends. The chain's CDR3 is CASSLDGGPYNEQFF. The DNA for the CDR3 is TGTGCCAGCAGCTTAGATGGCGGCCCATACAATGAGCAGTTCTTC. Combining the CDR3 with reference TRBV11-1 and TRBJ2-1 gives the whole variable domain EAEVAQSPRYKITEKSQAVAFWCDPISGHATLYWYRQILGQGPELLVQFQDESVVDDSQLPKDRFSAERLKGVDSTLKIQPAELGDSAMYLCASSLDGGPYNEQFFGPGTRLTVL.

CDR3 DNA: TGTGCCAGCAGGCCCCAGGGATGGGGCTTCCAAGAGACCCAGTACTTC. It yields the protein CASRPQGWGFQETQYF. The chain is built from TRBV28 and TRBJ2-5, with D possibly matching TRBD1 (5 bases). The CDR3 runs 16 residues. Trimming took off 6 bases at V and 1 base at J, with 18 bases between the two ends. Per the germline V gene, CDR1 is MDHEN and CDR2 is SYDVKM.

The rearrangement uses TRBV7-3 and TRBJ2-7; D may match TRBD1 or TRBD2 (7 bases each). V lost 5 bases and J 1 base, leaving 12 bases between the germline ends. The length of the CDR3 is 14 residues. The germline V gene has CDR1 SGHTA and CDR2 FQGTGA. The CDR3 DNA is TGTGCCAGCAGCCCAGGGGGGGCGTCCTACGAGCAGTACTTC. It specifies CASSPGGASYEQYF.

This clone is deemed medium-sized. This chain links TRBV5-4 with TRBJ1-1; TRBD1 might be the D (6 bases). Trimming took 7 bases from V and 4 from J, leaving 20 bases between them. Germline CDR1 SGHNT, CDR2 YYREEE (reference sequence). The CDR3 has 15 amino acids. CDR3 sequence reads: CASRGGQNRPTEAFF. The CDR3 coding sequence is TGTGCCAGCCGCGGTGGACAGAATCGTCCCACTGAAGCTTTCTTT.

The rearrangement links TRBV11-2 to TRBJ2-3; D is unclear. V dropped 7 bases and J dropped 0 bases, with 5 bases sitting between them. This CDR3 is built from 12 residues. Germline loops: CDR1 SGHAT, CDR2 FQNNGV. CDR3 loop: CASTPSTDTQYF. The CDR3, as DNA: TGTGCCAGCACCCCCAGCACAGATACGCAGTATTTT. Together with reference TRBV11-2 and TRBJ2-3, the CDR3 gives the full variable domain: EAGVAQSPRYKIIEKRQSVAFWCNPISGHATLYWYQQILGQGPKLLIQFQNNGVVDDSQLPKDRFSAERLKGVDSTLKIQPAKLEDSAVYLCASTPSTDTQYFGPGTRLTVL.

The chain has TRBV7-2 and TRBJ1-2, with 8 bases fitting TRBD1. The CDR3 has 15 amino acids. Losses at the gene ends were 5 bases for V and 6 bases for J; bases not matched to a gene: 11. Per the germline V gene, CDR1 is SGHTA and CDR2 is FQGNSA. CDR3 in DNA: TGTGCCAGCAGCCCGCGAGTGGACAGGGCTAATGGCTACACCTTC. Its protein is CASSPRVDRANGYTF.

The V gene is TRBV6-6, the J gene TRBJ2-7; TRBD1 aligns across 11 bases. CDR1 is MNHNY and CDR2 is SVGAGI in the germline V gene (reference sequence). V lost 2 bases and J lost 6; bases outside the gene matches: 9. The CDR3 consists of 16 residues. CDR3 DNA: TGTGCCAGCAGTTACCACCCTGGACAGGGGGCTGGCGAGCAGTACTTC. It yields the protein CASSYHPGQGAGEQYF.

This sequence joins TRBV7-6 and TRBJ2-5; TRBD1 matches at 8 bases. The J segment lost 5 bases and the V segment lost 2 bases, leaving 7 bases of the junction unmatched. The CDR3 contains 15 residues. CDR1 is SGHVS and CDR2 is FNYEAQ in the germline V gene. In DNA form, the CDR3 reads TGTGCCAGCAGCTTATGGCAGGGGGCGGGGGAGACCCAGTACTTC. Protein: CASSLWQGAGETQYF.

The rearrangement uses TRBV7-2 and TRBJ2-7, with 10 bases that match TRBD1. The CDR3 is 18 residues long. The V gene's germline CDR1 is SGHTA and CDR2 FQGNSA. Unmatched junction bases numbered 13, after V lost 2 bases and J lost 3 bases. The DNA of the CDR3 is TGTGCCAGCAGCTTATTCCTGGGGCCCGGGACAGGGGTCTACGAGCAGTACTTC. Protein: CASSLFLGPGTGVYEQYF. Complete variable domain (other parts from reference TRBV7-2 and TRBJ2-7): GAGVSQSPSNKVTEKGKDVELRCDPISGHTALYWYRQSLGQGLEFLIYFQGNSAPDKSGLPSDRFSAERTGGSVSTLTIQRTQQEDSAVYLCASSLFLGPGTGVYEQYFGPGTRLTVT.

The chain combines TRBV28 with TRBJ2-5; weak D call: TRBD1 (7 bases). Trimming took off 7 bases at V and 9 bases at J, with 24 bases between the two ends. The germline CDR1 and CDR2 sequences are MDHEN and SYDVKM. The CDR3 has 15 amino acids. CDR3 DNA: TGTGCCAGCATTCTTGGGACAGCCCGGGCGGGGCCCCAGTACTTC. Its translation: CASILGTARAGPQYF.

This sequence joins TRBV30 and TRBJ1-5, with 9 bases aligning to TRBD1. The CDR3 totals 14 residues. Losses at the gene ends were 5 bases for V and 9 bases for J; bases not matched to a gene: 11. CDR1 is GTSNPN and CDR2 is SVGIG in the germline V gene (reference sequence). The DNA of the CDR3 is TGTGCCTGGGGGACAGGGACGGCCTTCGCGCCCCAGCATTTT. Its protein product is CAWGTGTAFAPQHF.

The V call is TRBV9, the J call TRBJ2-1; maybe TRBD1 (6 bases). Germline V gives CDR1 SGDLS, CDR2 YYNGEE. This CDR3 region has 15 residues. V lost 0 bases and J 4 bases, leaving 11 bases between the germline ends. DNA of the CDR3: TGTGCCAGCAGCGTAGTGACAGGCTCATACAATGAGCAGTTCTTC. The encoded protein is CASSVVTGSYNEQFF.

The rearrangement joins TRBV7-6 to TRBJ1-5; D gene ambiguous. V lost 1 base and J 3 bases, leaving 7 bases between the germline ends. Germline V gene sequence: CDR1 SGHVS, CDR2 FNYEAQ. There are 14 residues in the CDR3. For the CDR3, the DNA is TGTGCCAGCAGCTTAGTCGAGTTCAATCAGCCCCAGCATTTT. This translates into CASSLVEFNQPQHF.

The rearrangement uses TRBV6-6 and TRBJ2-7; no clear D gene. V lost 3 bases, J lost 1 base, and 10 bases lay in between. The germline V gene has CDR1 MNHNY and CDR2 SVGAGI (reference sequence). The CDR3 extends over 14 amino acids. The CDR3 region has the DNA TGTGCCAGCAGTTATGGTCAGCCTTCCTACGAGCAGTACTTC. This sequence encodes CASSYGQPSYEQYF.

This sequence joins TRBV19 and TRBJ2-1, with TRBD1 as a possible D gene (5 bases). Trimming left V 7 bases short and J 3 bases short, with 16 bases between. Looked up from germline, CDR1 is LNHDA and CDR2 is SQIVND (reference sequence). The CDR3 loop spans 15 amino acids. DNA of the CDR3: TGTGCCAGTACGGCCAGGACAACTCTCTACAATGAGCAGTTCTTC. Translation: CASTARTTLYNEQFF.

The gene calls are TRBV7-9 and TRBJ1-6; D is perhaps TRBD1 (5 bases). This CDR3 is built from 15 residues. CDR1 SEHNR and CDR2 FQNEAQ come from the germline V gene (reference sequence). V dropped 5 bases and J dropped 4 bases, with 12 bases sitting between them. Written as DNA, the CDR3 is TGTGCCAGCAGCGCCGGGGGGAATTATAATTCACCCCTCCACTTT. As protein: CASSAGGNYNSPLHF.

This clone was counted only a few times. The chain couples TRBV10-3 to TRBJ1-3, with 9 nucleotides matching TRBD1. Trimming cost V 4 bases and J 4 bases; bases outside gene matches: 2. This CDR3 is built from 14 residues. The germline gives CDR1 ENHRY, CDR2 SYGVKD. The CDR3 spells CAISGTGDGNTIYF. In nucleotides, the CDR3 is TGTGCCATCAGTGGGACAGGGGACGGAAACACCATATATTTT.

The chain combines TRBV6-5 with TRBJ2-4; a weak D match, TRBD2 (6 bases). The CDR3 contains 15 residues. The V end lost 5 bases, the J end lost 0 bases, and 11 bases lay between the germline ends. CDR1 is MNHEY, CDR2 SVGAGI, per germline. In nucleotides, the CDR3 is TGTGCCAGCAGTCGGGTGGGACTAGCCAAAAACATTCAGTACTTC. Translation gives CASSRVGLAKNIQYF.

The J gene is TRBJ2-4, the V gene TRBV4-2; possible D gene TRBD2, 5 bases. The V gene's germline CDR1 is LGHNA and CDR2 YNFKEQ. There are 18 residues in the CDR3. Trimming shortened V by 1 base and J by 1 base, and 17 bases separated the two germline ends. The CDR3 protein is CASSQGVVEGSAKNIQYF. CDR3 DNA sequence: TGTGCCAGCAGCCAAGGAGTAGTCGAGGGTTCTGCCAAAAACATTCAGTACTTC.

The V call is TRBV5-1, the J call TRBJ2-3; 7 bases are shared with TRBD1. The CDR3 loop spans 16 amino acids. Germline V lookup: CDR1 SGHRS, CDR2 YFSETQ. V shed 0 bases and J 4 bases; nucleotides not matched to a gene: 8. The CDR3: CASSLARGGWADTQYF. Here the CDR3 DNA reads TGCGCCAGCAGCTTGGCCCGAGGGGGCTGGGCAGATACGCAGTATTTT.

The chain links TRBV5-1 to TRBJ2-3; D unresolved. This CDR3 contains 14 residues. CDR1 is SGHRS and CDR2 is YFSETQ in the germline V gene. With 5 bases removed from V and 1 base from J, the gap between germline ends came to 11 bases. CDR3 amino acids: CASRLSPGTDTQYF. DNA of the CDR3: TGCGCCAGCAGGCTCAGTCCTGGCACAGATACGCAGTATTTT.

The table lists this clone with a few counts. V is TRBV30 and J is TRBJ1-2; tentatively, D is TRBD1 (5 bases). This CDR3 has 13 amino acids. V was cut by 4 bases and J by 8 bases, with 17 bases left in between. Germline V gene data show CDR1 as GTSNPN and CDR2 as SVGIG (reference sequence). The CDR3 protein is CAWNPRGVGGYTF. The CDR3 DNA sequence: TGTGCCTGGAATCCTCGGGGGGTCGGGGGCTACACCTTC.

This clone is medium-sized in the sample. This rearrangement joins TRBV7-9 to TRBJ1-2, with TRBD1 matching 10 bases. The germline CDR1 and CDR2 sequences are SEHNR and FQNEAQ (reference sequence). This CDR3 spans 18 amino acids. V lost 4 bases and J lost 4; bases outside the gene matches: 15. CDR3 nucleotides: TGTGCCAGCAGCTCAAACCGGGACAGGGGCAACAAAGGCTATGGCTACACCTTC. Protein sequence: CASSSNRDRGNKGYGYTF.